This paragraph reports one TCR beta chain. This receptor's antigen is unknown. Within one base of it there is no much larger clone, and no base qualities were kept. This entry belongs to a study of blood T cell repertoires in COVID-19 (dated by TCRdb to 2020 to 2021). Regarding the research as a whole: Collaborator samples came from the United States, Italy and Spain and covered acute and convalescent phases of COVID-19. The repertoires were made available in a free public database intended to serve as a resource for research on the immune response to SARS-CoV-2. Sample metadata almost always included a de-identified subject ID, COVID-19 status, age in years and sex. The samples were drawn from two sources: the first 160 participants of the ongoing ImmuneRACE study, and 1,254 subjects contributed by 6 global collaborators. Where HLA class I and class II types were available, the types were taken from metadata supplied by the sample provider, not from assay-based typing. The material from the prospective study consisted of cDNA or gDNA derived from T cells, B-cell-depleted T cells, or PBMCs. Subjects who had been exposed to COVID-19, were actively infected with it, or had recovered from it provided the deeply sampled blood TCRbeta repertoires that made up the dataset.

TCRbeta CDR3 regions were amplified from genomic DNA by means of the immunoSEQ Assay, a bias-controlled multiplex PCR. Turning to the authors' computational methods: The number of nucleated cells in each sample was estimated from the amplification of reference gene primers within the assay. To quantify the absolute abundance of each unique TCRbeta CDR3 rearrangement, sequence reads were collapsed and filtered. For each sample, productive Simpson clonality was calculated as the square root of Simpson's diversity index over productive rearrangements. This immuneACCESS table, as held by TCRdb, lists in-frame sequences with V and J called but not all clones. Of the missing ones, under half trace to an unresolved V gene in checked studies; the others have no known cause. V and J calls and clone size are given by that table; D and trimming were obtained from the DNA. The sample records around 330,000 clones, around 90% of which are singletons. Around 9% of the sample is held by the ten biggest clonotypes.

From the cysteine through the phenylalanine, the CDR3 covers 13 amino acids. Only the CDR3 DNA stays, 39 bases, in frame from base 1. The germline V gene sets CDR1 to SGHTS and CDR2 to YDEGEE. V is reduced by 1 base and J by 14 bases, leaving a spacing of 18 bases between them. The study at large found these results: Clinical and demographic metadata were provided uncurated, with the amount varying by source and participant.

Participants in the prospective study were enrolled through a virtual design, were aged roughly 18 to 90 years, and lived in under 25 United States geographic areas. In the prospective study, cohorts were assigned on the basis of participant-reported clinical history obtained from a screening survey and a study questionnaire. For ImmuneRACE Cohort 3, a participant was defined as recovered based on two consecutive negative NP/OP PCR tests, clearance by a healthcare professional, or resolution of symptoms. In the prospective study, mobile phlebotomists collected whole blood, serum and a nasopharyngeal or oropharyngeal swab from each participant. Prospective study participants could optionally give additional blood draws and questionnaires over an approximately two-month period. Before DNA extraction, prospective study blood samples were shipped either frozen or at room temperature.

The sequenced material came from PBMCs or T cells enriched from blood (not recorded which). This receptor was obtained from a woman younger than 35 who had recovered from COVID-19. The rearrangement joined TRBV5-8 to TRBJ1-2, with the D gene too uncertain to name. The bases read TGTGCCAGCAGCTTGTCCCTCATCGAAATTGAGACCTTC. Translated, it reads CASSLSLIEIETF.